Listed below are T cell receptor beta chains from one sample, sequenced in a study of blood T cell repertoires in COVID-19. The method was immunoSEQ multiplex PCR; TCRdb's version includes in-frame clones alone and lacks a portion of them. The profile covers about 87,000 clones, with over 70% appearing a single time and around 4.4% taken by the ten largest. The sequencing input was peripheral blood. The receptor set was obtained from a woman aged 45-60 years with acute or convalescent COVID-19. The conserved cysteine and the conserved F or W are not part of the CDR3 here. The order of the fields is J gene, V gene, D gene, CDR3 protein. The D gene is left open where the match is weak.

>TRBJ1-2|TRBV19|.
ATGAHGYT
>TRBJ1-1|TRBV20-1|.
GCPTDTEAF
>TRBJ2-5|TRBV28|TRBD1
ASSSSGQGLQETQY
>TRBJ2-2|TRBV9|.
ASSARTGTGELF
>TRBJ2-1|TRBV27|.
ASSFRGIGVSSYNEQF
>TRBJ2-7|TRBV10-3|TRBD1
AISGQGYEQY
>TRBJ1-1|TRBV28|TRBD1
ASSPVRTGGMNTEAF
>TRBJ2-7|TRBV6-5|TRBD2
ASSYGVAGDEQY
>TRBJ1-1|TRBV29-1|.
SVLSLGGFNTEAF
>TRBJ2-1|TRBV10-3|TRBD2
AISERFAGGGEQF
>TRBJ2-7|TRBV5-6|TRBD2
ASSLFGSGVYEQY
>TRBJ1-1|TRBV6-1|.
ASSEMLQASWKTEAF
>TRBJ1-6|TRBV14|TRBD1
ASNRGQTYNSPLH
>TRBJ1-5|TRBV18|.
ASSRGFDQPQH
>TRBJ2-5|TRBV10-3|TRBD2
AISGGLAGGLQETQY
>TRBJ2-3|TRBV27|TRBD2
ASSWGGTTDTQY